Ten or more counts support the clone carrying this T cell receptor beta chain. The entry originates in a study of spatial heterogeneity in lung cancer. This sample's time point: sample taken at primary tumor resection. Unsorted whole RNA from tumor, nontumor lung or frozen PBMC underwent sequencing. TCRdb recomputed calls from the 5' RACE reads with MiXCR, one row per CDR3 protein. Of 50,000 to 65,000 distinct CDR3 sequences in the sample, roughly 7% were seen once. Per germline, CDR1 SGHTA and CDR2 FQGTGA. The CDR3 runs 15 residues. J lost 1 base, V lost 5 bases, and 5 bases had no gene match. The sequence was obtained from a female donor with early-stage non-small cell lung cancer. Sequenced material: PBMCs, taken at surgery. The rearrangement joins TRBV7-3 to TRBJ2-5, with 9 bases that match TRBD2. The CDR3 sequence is CASSPRRGGQETQYF. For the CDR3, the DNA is TGTGCCAGCAGCCCCAGGCGGGGGGGCCAAGAGACCCAGTACTTC.